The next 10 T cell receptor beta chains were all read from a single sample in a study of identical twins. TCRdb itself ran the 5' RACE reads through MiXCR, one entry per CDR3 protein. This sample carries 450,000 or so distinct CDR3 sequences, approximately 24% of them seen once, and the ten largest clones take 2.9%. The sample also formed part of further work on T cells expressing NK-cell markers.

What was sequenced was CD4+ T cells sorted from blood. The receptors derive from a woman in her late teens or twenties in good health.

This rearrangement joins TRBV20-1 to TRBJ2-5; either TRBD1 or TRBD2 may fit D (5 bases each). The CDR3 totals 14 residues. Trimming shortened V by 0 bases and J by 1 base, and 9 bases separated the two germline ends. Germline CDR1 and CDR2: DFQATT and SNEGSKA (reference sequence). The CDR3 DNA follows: TGCAGTGCTAGAGATGGGACGCCCCAAGAGACCCAGTACTTC. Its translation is CSARDGTPQETQYF.

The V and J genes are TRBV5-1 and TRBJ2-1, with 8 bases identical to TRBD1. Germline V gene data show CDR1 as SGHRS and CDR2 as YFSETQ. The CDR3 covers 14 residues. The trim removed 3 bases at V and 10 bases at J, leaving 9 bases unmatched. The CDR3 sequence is CASSSTAGGLEQFF. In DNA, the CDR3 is TGCGCCAGCAGCTCGACAGCAGGGGGCTTAGAGCAGTTCTTC. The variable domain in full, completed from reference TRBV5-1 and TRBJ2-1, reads KAGVTQTPRYLIKTRGQQVTLSCSPISGHRSVSWYQQTPGQGLQFLFEYFSETQRNKGNFPGRFSGRQFSNSRSEMNVSTLELGDSALYLCASSSTAGGLEQFFGPGTRLTVL.

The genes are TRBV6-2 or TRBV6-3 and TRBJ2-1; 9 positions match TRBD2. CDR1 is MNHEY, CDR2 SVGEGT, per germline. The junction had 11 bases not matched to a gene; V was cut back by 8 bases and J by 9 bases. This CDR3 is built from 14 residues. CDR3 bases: TGTGCCAGCGCCGCGGGTAGCGGGAGACGTGAGCAGTTCTTC. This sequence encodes CASAAGSGRREQFF.

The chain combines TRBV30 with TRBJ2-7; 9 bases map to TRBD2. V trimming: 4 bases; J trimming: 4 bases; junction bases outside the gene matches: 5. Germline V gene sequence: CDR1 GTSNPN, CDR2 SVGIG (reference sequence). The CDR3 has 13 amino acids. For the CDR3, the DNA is TGTGCCTGGACTAGCGGGGTAGGGTACGAGCAGTACTTC. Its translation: CAWTSGVGYEQYF.

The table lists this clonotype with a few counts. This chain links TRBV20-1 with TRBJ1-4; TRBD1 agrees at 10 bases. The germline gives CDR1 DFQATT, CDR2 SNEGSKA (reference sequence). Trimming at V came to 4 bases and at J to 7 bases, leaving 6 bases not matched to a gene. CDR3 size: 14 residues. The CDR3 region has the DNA TGCAGTGCTAAAAGACAGGGGGCGATTGAAAAACTGTTTTTT. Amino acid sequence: CSAKRQGAIEKLFF.

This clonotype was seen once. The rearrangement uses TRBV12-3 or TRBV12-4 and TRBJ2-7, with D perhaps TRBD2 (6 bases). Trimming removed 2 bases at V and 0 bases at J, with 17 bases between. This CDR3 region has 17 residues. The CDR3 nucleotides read TGTGCCAGCAGTTTATTTCGAGGAGCGGGCGTCTCCTACGAGCAGTACTTC. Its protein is CASSLFRGAGVSYEQYF.

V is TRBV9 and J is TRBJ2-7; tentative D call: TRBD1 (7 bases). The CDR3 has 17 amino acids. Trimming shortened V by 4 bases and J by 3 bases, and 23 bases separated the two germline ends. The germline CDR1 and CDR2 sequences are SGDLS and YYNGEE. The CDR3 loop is CASSRGLGTPRVYEQYF. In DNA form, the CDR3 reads TGTGCCAGCAGCAGGGGGCTTGGGACTCCCCGGGTCTACGAGCAGTACTTC.

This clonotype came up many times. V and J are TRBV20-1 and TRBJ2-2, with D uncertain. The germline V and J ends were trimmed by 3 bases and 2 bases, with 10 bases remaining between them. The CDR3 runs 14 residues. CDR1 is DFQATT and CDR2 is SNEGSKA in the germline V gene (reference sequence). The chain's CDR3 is CSASSQINTGELFF. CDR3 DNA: TGCAGTGCTAGCAGCCAGATTAACACCGGGGAGCTGTTTTTT.

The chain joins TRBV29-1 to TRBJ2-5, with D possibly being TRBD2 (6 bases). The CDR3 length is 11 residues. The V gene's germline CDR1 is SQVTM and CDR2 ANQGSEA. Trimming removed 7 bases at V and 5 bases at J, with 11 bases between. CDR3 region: CSGGTGETQYF. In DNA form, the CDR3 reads TGCAGCGGCGGGACGGGGGAGACCCAGTACTTC.

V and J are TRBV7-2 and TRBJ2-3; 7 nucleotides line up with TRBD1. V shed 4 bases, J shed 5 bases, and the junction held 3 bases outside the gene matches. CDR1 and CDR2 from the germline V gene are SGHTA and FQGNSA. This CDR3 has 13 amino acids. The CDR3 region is CASSSSGGDTQYF. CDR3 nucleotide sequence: TGTGCCAGCAGCTCCTCAGGGGGAGATACGCAGTATTTT.